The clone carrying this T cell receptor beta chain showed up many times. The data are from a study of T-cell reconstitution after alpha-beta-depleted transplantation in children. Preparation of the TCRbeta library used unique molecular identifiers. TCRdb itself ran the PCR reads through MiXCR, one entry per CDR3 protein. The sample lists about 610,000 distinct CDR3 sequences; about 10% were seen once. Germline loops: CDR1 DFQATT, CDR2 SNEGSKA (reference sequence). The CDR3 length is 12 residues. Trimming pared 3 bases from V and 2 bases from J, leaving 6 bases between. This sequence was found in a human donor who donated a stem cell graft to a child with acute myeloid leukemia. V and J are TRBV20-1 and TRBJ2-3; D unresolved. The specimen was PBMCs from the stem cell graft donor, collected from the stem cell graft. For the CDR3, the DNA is TGCAGTGCTAGGGTCACCACAGATACGCAGTATTTT. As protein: CSARVTTDTQYF.